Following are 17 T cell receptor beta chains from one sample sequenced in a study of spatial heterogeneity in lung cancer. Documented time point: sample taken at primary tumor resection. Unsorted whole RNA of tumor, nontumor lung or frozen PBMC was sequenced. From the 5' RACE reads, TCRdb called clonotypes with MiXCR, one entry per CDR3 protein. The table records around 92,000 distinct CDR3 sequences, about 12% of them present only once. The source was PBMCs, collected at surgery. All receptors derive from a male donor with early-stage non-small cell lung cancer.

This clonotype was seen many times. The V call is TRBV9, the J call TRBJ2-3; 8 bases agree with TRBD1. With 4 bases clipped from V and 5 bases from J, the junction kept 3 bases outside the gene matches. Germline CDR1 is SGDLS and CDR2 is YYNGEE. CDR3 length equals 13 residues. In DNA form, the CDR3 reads TGTGCCAGCAGCAAAGACAGGGGAGATACGCAGTATTTT. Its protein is CASSKDRGDTQYF.

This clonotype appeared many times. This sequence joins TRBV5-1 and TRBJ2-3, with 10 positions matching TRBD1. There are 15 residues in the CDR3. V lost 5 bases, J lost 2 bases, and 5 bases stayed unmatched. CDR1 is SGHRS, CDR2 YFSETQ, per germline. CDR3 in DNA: TGCGCCAGCAGTCCGGACAGGGGGGCCACAGATACGCAGTATTTT. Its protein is CASSPDRGATDTQYF. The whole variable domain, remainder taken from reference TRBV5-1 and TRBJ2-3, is KAGVTQTPRYLIKTRGQQVTLSCSPISGHRSVSWYQQTPGQGLQFLFEYFSETQRNKGNFPGRFSGRQFSNSRSEMNVSTLELGDSALYLCASSPDRGATDTQYFGPGTRLTVL.

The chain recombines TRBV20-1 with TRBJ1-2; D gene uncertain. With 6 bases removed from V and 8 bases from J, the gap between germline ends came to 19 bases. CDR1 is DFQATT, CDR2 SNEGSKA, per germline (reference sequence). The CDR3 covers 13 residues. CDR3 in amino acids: CSANPRGGQGYTF. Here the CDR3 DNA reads TGCAGTGCCAACCCCCGGGGAGGGCAGGGCTACACCTTC.

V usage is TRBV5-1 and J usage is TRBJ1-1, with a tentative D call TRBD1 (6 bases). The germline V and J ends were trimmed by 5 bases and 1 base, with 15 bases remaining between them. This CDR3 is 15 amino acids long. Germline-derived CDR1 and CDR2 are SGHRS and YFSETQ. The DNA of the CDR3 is TGCGCCAGCAGTTCCGGGGGGGCGGAGAACACTGAAGCTTTCTTT. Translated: CASSSGGAENTEAFF. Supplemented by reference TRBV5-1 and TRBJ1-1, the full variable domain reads KAGVTQTPRYLIKTRGQQVTLSCSPISGHRSVSWYQQTPGQGLQFLFEYFSETQRNKGNFPGRFSGRQFSNSRSEMNVSTLELGDSALYLCASSSGGAENTEAFFGQGTRLTVV.

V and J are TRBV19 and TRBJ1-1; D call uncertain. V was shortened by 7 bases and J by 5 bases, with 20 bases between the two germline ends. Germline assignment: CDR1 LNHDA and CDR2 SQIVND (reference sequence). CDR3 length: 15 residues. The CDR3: CASITPGLVKTEAFF. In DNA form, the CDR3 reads TGTGCCAGTATCACCCCGGGTCTAGTAAAAACTGAAGCTTTCTTT.

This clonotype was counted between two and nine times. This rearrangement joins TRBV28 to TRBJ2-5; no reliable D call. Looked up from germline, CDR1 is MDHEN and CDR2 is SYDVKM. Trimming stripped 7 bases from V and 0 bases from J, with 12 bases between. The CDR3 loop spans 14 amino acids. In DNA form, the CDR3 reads TGTGCCAGCAAAGAAAATGGCCACCAAGAGACCCAGTACTTC. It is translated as CASKENGHQETQYF.

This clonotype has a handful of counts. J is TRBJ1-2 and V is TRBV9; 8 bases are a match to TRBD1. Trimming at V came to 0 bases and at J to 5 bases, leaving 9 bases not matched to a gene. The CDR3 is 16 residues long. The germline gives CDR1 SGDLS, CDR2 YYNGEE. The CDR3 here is CASSVDQGALEYGYTF. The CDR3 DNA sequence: TGTGCCAGCAGCGTAGATCAGGGGGCATTAGAATATGGCTACACCTTC.

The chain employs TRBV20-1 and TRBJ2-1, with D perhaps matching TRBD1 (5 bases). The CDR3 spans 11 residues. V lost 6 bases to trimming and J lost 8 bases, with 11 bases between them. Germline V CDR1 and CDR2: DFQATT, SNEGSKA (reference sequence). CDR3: CSAQGGDEQFF. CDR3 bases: TGCAGTGCGCAGGGCGGAGATGAGCAGTTCTTC.

CDR3 sequence (DNA): TGTGCCAGCAGTAACCAACAGCCGATTGTGTTTTTT. Translating gives CASSNQQPIVFF. V is TRBV28 and J is TRBJ1-4; D is undetermined. V lost 5 bases and J lost 15, with 16 bases in between. This CDR3 is built from 12 residues. Germline CDR1 reads MDHEN; CDR2 reads SYDVKM.

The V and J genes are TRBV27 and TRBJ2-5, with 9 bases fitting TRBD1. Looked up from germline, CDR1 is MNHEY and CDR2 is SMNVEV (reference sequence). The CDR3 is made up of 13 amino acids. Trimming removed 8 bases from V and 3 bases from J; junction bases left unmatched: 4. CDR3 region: CASGWTGEETQYF. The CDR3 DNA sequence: TGTGCCAGCGGGTGGACAGGGGAAGAGACCCAGTACTTC.

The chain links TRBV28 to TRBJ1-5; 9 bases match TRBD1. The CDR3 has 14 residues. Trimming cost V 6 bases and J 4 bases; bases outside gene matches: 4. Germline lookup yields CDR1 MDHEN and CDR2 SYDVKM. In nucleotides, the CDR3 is TGTGCCAGCAGGACAGGGGGTGGAAATCAGCCCCAGCATTTT. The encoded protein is CASRTGGGNQPQHF.

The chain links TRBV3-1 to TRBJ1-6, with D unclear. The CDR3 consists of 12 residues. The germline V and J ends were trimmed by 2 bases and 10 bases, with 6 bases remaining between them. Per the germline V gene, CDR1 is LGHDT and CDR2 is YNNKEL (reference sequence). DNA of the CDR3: TGTGCCAGCAGCCAAATGATCTCACCCCTCCACTTT. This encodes CASSQMISPLHF. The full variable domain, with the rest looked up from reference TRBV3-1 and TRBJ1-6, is DTAVSQTPKYLVTQMGNDKSIKCEQNLGHDTMYWYKQDSKKFLKIMFSYNNKELIINETVPNRFSPKSPDKAHLNLHINSLELGDSAVYFCASSQMISPLHFGNGTRLTVT.

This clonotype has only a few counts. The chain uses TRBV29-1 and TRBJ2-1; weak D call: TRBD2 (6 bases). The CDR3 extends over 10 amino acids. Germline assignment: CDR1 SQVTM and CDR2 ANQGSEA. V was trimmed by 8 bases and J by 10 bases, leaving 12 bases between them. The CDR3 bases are TGCAGCACCGGGAGACAGGAGCAGTTCTTC. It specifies CSTGRQEQFF.

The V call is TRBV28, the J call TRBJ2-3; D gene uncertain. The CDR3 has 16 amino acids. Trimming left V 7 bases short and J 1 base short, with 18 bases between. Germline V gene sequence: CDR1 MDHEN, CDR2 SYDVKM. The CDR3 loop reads CASKKKRATRTDTQYF. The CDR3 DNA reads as TGTGCCAGCAAAAAAAAAAGGGCCACCCGCACAGATACGCAGTATTTT.

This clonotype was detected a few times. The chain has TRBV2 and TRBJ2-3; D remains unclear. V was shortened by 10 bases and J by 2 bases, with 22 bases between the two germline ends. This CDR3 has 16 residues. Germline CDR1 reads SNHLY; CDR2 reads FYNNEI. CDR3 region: CANRLGLRTSTDTQYF. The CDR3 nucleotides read TGTGCCAACCGACTGGGGTTGCGGACCTCCACAGATACGCAGTATTTT.

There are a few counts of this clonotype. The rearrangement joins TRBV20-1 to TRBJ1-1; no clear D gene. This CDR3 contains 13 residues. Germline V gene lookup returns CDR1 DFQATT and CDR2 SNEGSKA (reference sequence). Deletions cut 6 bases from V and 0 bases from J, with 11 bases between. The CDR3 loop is CSAPYRVNTEAFF. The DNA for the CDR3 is TGCAGTGCCCCTTACCGGGTGAACACTGAAGCTTTCTTT.

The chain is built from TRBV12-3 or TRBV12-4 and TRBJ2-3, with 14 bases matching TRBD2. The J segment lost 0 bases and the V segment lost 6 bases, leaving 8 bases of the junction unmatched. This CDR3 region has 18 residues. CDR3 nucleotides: TGTGCCAGCAGATCCGGACTAGCGGGGGGAGGGAGCACAGATACGCAGTATTTT. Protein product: CASRSGLAGGGSTDTQYF.